A single sample is the source of the 22 T cell receptor beta chains below, sequenced in a study of blood T cell repertoires in COVID-19 (dated by TCRdb to 2019 to 2021). The library was made by the immunoSEQ multiplex PCR assay. As stored in TCRdb, this immuneACCESS dataset retains in-frame rearrangements with V and J assigned. A fraction of the clones does not appear; measured against another copy, unresolved V genes explain less than half of the discrepancy, and the remainder lacks a known reason. This sample is represented by some 270,000 clones; about 89% of them were singletons. Jointly, the top ten make up 1.7% of the sample. Sequenced sample: PBMCs or T cells enriched from blood (not recorded which). Receptors were obtained from a woman between 35 and 50 years old who had recovered from COVID-19.

The CDR3 bases are TGTGCCAGCAGCCAAGCGGACAGGGATTCACCCCTCCACTTT. This encodes CASSQADRDSPLHF. The chain has TRBV3-1 (or the pseudogene TRBV3-2) and TRBJ1-6; 8 positions match TRBD1. Germline CDR1 LGHDT, CDR2 YNNKEL (reference sequence). V lost 1 base, J lost 8 bases, and 1 base stayed unmatched. This CDR3 comprises 14 residues.

This chain joins TRBV5-4 and TRBJ1-2, with D possibly matching TRBD1 (6 bases). The CDR3 is 13 amino acids. V was trimmed by 3 bases and J by 8 bases, leaving 14 bases between them. Germline-derived CDR1 and CDR2 are SGHNT and YYREEE (reference sequence). Written as DNA, the CDR3 is TGTGCCAGCAGCTCTATTGGGGGCGAAGGCTACACCTTC. Protein: CASSSIGGEGYTF.

This clone was detected a few times. V is TRBV5-4 and J is TRBJ2-1, with 13 positions matching TRBD2. CDR1 and CDR2 (germline): SGHNT, YYREEE (reference sequence). CDR3 size: 20 residues. J gave up 5 bases and V 4 bases, and 18 bases lay outside the gene matches. CDR3 DNA: TGTGCCAGCAGCGTCCGGACTAGCGGGAGATATATTAGAGAGGACAATGAGCAGTTCTTC. It encodes CASSVRTSGRYIREDNEQFF. The entire variable domain, with the rest obtained from reference TRBV5-4 and TRBJ2-1, is as follows: ETGVTQSPTHLIKTRGQQVTLRCSSQSGHNTVSWYQQALGQGPQFIFQYYREEENGRGNFPPRFSGLQFPNYSSELNVNALELDDSALYLCASSVRTSGRYIREDNEQFFGPGTRLTVL.

This chain links TRBV5-5 with TRBJ1-2; no definite D call. Trimming took 2 bases from V and 5 from J, leaving 19 bases between them. The V gene's germline CDR1 is SGHKS and CDR2 YYEKEE (reference sequence). The CDR3 length is 16 residues. CDR3 residues: CASSLTAWAAAYGYTF. The CDR3 bases are TGTGCCAGCAGCTTAACGGCCTGGGCAGCCGCATATGGCTACACCTTC.

This chain connects TRBV5-1 to TRBJ2-5, with TRBD1 identical over 10 bases. Trimming took 4 bases from V and 4 from J; bases not matched to a gene: 4. The germline V gene has CDR1 SGHRS and CDR2 YFSETQ. This CDR3 spans 14 amino acids. The CDR3 region is CASSPGTGVETQYF. Here the CDR3 DNA reads TGCGCCAGCAGCCCCGGGACAGGGGTAGAGACCCAGTACTTC. Drawing the rest from reference TRBV5-1 and TRBJ2-5, the complete variable domain is KAGVTQTPRYLIKTRGQQVTLSCSPISGHRSVSWYQQTPGQGLQFLFEYFSETQRNKGNFPGRFSGRQFSNSRSEMNVSTLELGDSALYLCASSPGTGVETQYFGPGTRLLVL.

The chain carries TRBV18 and TRBJ2-5; D possibly corresponds to TRBD1 (6 bases). The CDR3 spans 15 residues. Per the germline V gene, CDR1 is KGHSH and CDR2 is LQKENI. Trimming took 6 bases from V and 6 from J, leaving 20 bases between them. For the CDR3, the DNA is TGTGCCAGCTCTCCAGGACAGCCCCGGGGACAGACCCAGTACTTC. As protein: CASSPGQPRGQTQYF.

The genes are TRBV4-2 and TRBJ2-7; maybe TRBD2 (6 bases). Germline CDR1 and CDR2: LGHNA and YNFKEQ. This CDR3 region has 16 residues. The germline V and J ends were trimmed by 3 bases and 3 bases, with 18 bases remaining between them. In DNA, the CDR3 is TGTGCCAGCAGCCAGGATCTAGCGAGGGGAGGCTACGAGCAGTACTTC. As protein: CASSQDLARGGYEQYF.

V is TRBV5-1 and J is TRBJ2-3; unclear D gene. Deletions cut 7 bases from V and 3 bases from J, with 15 bases between. The CDR3 is 14 amino acids. Germline V lookup: CDR1 SGHRS, CDR2 YFSETQ. In nucleotides, the CDR3 is TGCGCCAGCGCCCGGTACGCGATAACAGATACGCAGTATTTT. It yields the protein CASARYAITDTQYF.

The rearrangement joins TRBV21-1 to TRBJ2-3; the D call of TRBD2 is as the table states it, not checked on the DNA. TRBV21-1 has pseudogene status. This CDR3 spans 17 amino acids. CDR3 sequence: CAIPGRLAGCGADTQYF. The CDR3 nucleotides read TGTGCCATCCCAGGCCGACTAGCGGGTTGCGGCGCAGATACGCAGTATTTT.

Concerning this clone itself: With a much larger clone just one base away, this may be a read error. This chain connects TRBV3-1 (or the pseudogene TRBV3-2) to TRBJ1-2, with D uncertain. With 1 base removed from V and 9 bases from J, the gap between germline ends came to 21 bases. CDR1 is LGHDT, CDR2 YNNKEL, per germline (reference sequence). This CDR3 region has 16 residues. CDR3 region: CASSQGANGLGHSYTF. The CDR3 coding sequence is TGTGCCAGCAGCCAAGGGGCAAATGGACTAGGGCATAGCTACACCTTC.

This rearrangement joins TRBV2 to TRBJ2-2; 8 bases map to TRBD1. Germline V gene data show CDR1 as SNHLY and CDR2 as FYNNEI. The CDR3 length is 15 residues. J lost 4 bases, V lost 3 bases, and 4 bases had no gene match. This CDR3 is CASSDRGPGTGELFF. CDR3 coding DNA: TGTGCCAGCAGTGACAGGGGGCCGGGCACCGGGGAGCTGTTTTTT.

The chain uses TRBV30 and TRBJ2-2; D is possibly TRBD2 (6 bases). Per germline, CDR1 GTSNPN and CDR2 SVGIG (reference sequence). This CDR3 has 16 residues. Trimming removed 2 bases at V and 4 bases at J, with 17 bases between. CDR3 sequence (DNA): TGTGCCTGGAGTCCACGGGACGGGAGAAGCACCGGGGAGCTGTTTTTT. Encoded protein: CAWSPRDGRSTGELFF.

This clone was seen once. The rearrangement uses TRBV5-1 and TRBJ2-7; tentative D call: TRBD1 (6 bases). Trimming stripped 0 bases from V and 4 bases from J, with 11 bases between. The CDR3 totals 14 residues. Germline V lookup: CDR1 SGHRS, CDR2 YFSETQ. In DNA form, the CDR3 reads TGCGCCAGCAGCTTGGACCAGGGGTTGTACGAGCAGTACTTC. Translated: CASSLDQGLYEQYF.

The rearrangement joins TRBV5-1 to TRBJ2-7; 10 bases are a match to TRBD1. Germline V gene lookup returns CDR1 SGHRS and CDR2 YFSETQ. Unmatched junction bases numbered 5, after V lost 4 bases and J lost 4 bases. The CDR3 covers 14 residues. DNA for the CDR3: TGCGCCAGCAGCCCCTGGACAGGGGGGTACGAGCAGTACTTC. Residues: CASSPWTGGYEQYF. Drawing the rest from reference TRBV5-1 and TRBJ2-7, the complete variable domain is KAGVTQTPRYLIKTRGQQVTLSCSPISGHRSVSWYQQTPGQGLQFLFEYFSETQRNKGNFPGRFSGRQFSNSRSEMNVSTLELGDSALYLCASSPWTGGYEQYFGPGTRLTVT.

The chain joins TRBV9 to TRBJ2-3; TRBD2 aligns across 8 bases. The CDR3 has 16 amino acids. Per the germline V gene, CDR1 is SGDLS and CDR2 is YYNGEE. Losses at the gene ends were 0 bases for V and 3 bases for J; bases not matched to a gene: 6. CDR3 coding DNA: TGTGCCAGCAGCGTAGGAGATAGCGGGGCGACAGATACGCAGTATTTT. It is translated as CASSVGDSGATDTQYF.

The J gene is TRBJ1-5, the V gene TRBV9; D may be TRBD1 (6 bases). CDR3 length equals 16 residues. The germline gives CDR1 SGDLS, CDR2 YYNGEE. Trimming cost V 0 bases and J 4 bases, with 14 bases left between them. The CDR3 here is CASSVGSGEGNQPQHF. The CDR3 nucleotides are TGTGCCAGCAGCGTAGGTTCAGGGGAAGGAAATCAGCCCCAGCATTTT.

This clone was counted a single time. The chain uses TRBV30 and TRBJ1-1; no clear D gene. V was clipped by 2 bases and J by 0 bases, with 4 bases between them. Germline V gene sequence: CDR1 GTSNPN, CDR2 SVGIG (reference sequence). The CDR3 loop spans 12 amino acids. DNA for the CDR3: TGTGCCTGGAGTCGTCTGAACACTGAAGCTTTCTTT. The encoded protein is CAWSRLNTEAFF.

This chain uses TRBV5-1 with TRBJ2-7; D gene ambiguous. The CDR3 spans 17 residues. V lost 0 bases to trimming and J lost 0 bases, with 16 bases between them. From germline, CDR1 is SGHRS and CDR2 YFSETQ. The CDR3 spells CASSLGHPSSSSYEQYF. The CDR3 DNA sequence: TGCGCCAGCAGCTTGGGACATCCCAGTTCGAGCTCCTACGAGCAGTACTTC.

This clone was observed a handful of times. The rearrangement joins TRBV9 to TRBJ2-1, with 9 bases fitting TRBD2. CDR3 length equals 20 residues. Trimming cost V 4 bases and J 1 base; bases outside gene matches: 18. Germline V gene sequence: CDR1 SGDLS, CDR2 YYNGEE. CDR3 amino acids: CASSPIGRGGRTESYNEQFF. CDR3 coding DNA: TGTGCCAGCAGCCCTATCGGGCGGGGGGGCCGGACAGAATCCTACAATGAGCAGTTCTTC.

The chain has TRBV5-1 and TRBJ2-3; 10 bases line up with TRBD2. V was pared by 4 bases and J by 3 bases, with 8 bases of the junction left unmatched. The germline CDR1 and CDR2 sequences are SGHRS and YFSETQ. CDR3 size: 16 residues. The CDR3 DNA reads as TGCGCCAGCAGCGCTGAACTAGCGGGGAGGACAGATACGCAGTATTTT. Its translation: CASSAELAGRTDTQYF.

The rearrangement links TRBV7-9 to TRBJ1-2; possible D gene TRBD1, 5 bases. The V end was cut by 7 bases, the J end by 14 bases, with 26 bases between. CDR1 is SEHNR, CDR2 FQNEAQ, per germline (reference sequence). The CDR3 extends over 14 amino acids. This CDR3 reads CASTYFHTAGWGTF. The CDR3 DNA sequence: TGTGCCAGCACCTATTTCCACACCGCAGGGTGGGGTACCTTC.

The CDR3 coding sequence is TGTGCCAGCTCACCAGTAACGGGGGGGAGCACAGATACGCAGTATTTT. Its translation: CASSPVTGGSTDTQYF. The J gene is TRBJ2-3, the V gene TRBV18, with 8 bases that match TRBD2. The germline CDR1 and CDR2 sequences are KGHSH and LQKENI. The CDR3 is 16 amino acids. V was clipped by 2 bases and J by 0 bases; unmatched bases: 4.